These 7 T cell receptor beta chains were sequenced from one sample in a study of T cells in Graves' hyperthyroidism and ophthalmopathy. RNA transcripts served as the template for amplifying TCR beta CDR3 regions. The TCR CDR3 first-round RT-PCR relied on the HTBI primer set. TCRdb recomputed calls from the multiplex PCR reads with MiXCR, one row per CDR3 protein. The sample yields about 600,000 distinct CDR3 sequences, 14% seen once. The sample taken for sequencing was blood. These receptor sequences come from a woman under 30 with Graves' ophthalmopathy.

This clonotype occurred many times. The chain recombines TRBV6-5 with TRBJ1-2; no firm D call. The CDR3 has 14 residues. Germline CDR1 reads MNHEY; CDR2 reads SVGAGI. The V end lost 2 bases, the J end lost 4 bases, and 11 bases lay between the germline ends. This chain's CDR3 is CASSYAGWSYGYTF. CDR3 nucleotides: TGTGCCAGCAGTTACGCAGGATGGAGCTATGGCTACACCTTC.

This clonotype was seen only a few times. The genes are TRBV7-8 and TRBJ1-1; D is possibly TRBD1 (6 bases). Germline CDR1 reads SGHVS; CDR2 reads FQNEAQ. This CDR3 spans 15 amino acids. The V end was cut by 5 bases, the J end by 1 base, with 14 bases between. The CDR3 protein is CASSPGQPGNTEAFF. The DNA of the CDR3 is TGTGCCAGCAGCCCCGGACAGCCTGGGAACACTGAAGCTTTCTTT. Supplemented by reference TRBV7-8 and TRBJ1-1, the full variable domain reads GAGVSQSPRYKVAKRGQDVALRCDPISGHVSLFWYQQALGQGPEFLTYFQNEAQLDKSGLPSDRFFAERPEGSVSTLKIQRTQQEDSAVYLCASSPGQPGNTEAFFGQGTRLTVV.

V and J are TRBV20-1 and TRBJ2-7; D is perhaps TRBD2 (7 bases). The germline V gene has CDR1 DFQATT and CDR2 SNEGSKA (reference sequence). This CDR3 region has 18 residues. The V gene lost 2 bases and the J gene lost 6 bases, with 29 bases spanning the gap. The CDR3, as DNA: TGCAGTGCTAGACCGTTAAAGGGGGGGAGGGCCGGTCACGGCGAGCAGTACTTC. It translates to CSARPLKGGRAGHGEQYF.

This clonotype was observed a few times. This rearrangement joins TRBV10-3 to TRBJ1-5; possibly TRBD1 for D (5 bases). There are 16 residues in the CDR3. Germline values: CDR1 ENHRY, CDR2 SYGVKD. The germline V and J ends were trimmed by 0 bases and 6 bases, with 15 bases remaining between them. The CDR3 DNA follows: TGTGCCATCAGTGAGTCGGGCCAGGGAATGGGTCAGCCCCAGCATTTT. Translating gives CAISESGQGMGQPQHF.

The CDR3 loop is CSVQIPGKDEQYF. In DNA, the CDR3 is TGCAGCGTTCAAATCCCAGGGAAGGACGAGCAGTACTTC. This sequence joins TRBV29-1 and TRBJ2-7; weak D call: TRBD1 (5 bases). Trimming took off 5 bases at V and 5 bases at J, with 16 bases between the two ends. The CDR3 totals 13 residues. Germline loops: CDR1 SQVTM, CDR2 ANQGSEA.

This clonotype was counted only a few times. This sequence joins TRBV20-1 and TRBJ2-7, with D unresolved. V lost 2 bases, J lost 8 bases, and 25 bases lay in between. The CDR3 runs 16 residues. Germline V lookup: CDR1 DFQATT, CDR2 SNEGSKA (reference sequence). The CDR3 sequence: CSARSTTLSLRSKQYF. CDR3 in DNA: TGCAGTGCTAGAAGCACTACCCTCTCCCTGAGGAGTAAGCAGTACTTC.

A note on this clonotype: This may be a read error, as it is one base from a much larger clone. The chain links TRBV6-9 to TRBJ2-7; 12 bases are shared with TRBD2. Germline V gene data show CDR1 as MNHGY and CDR2 as SVAAGI. The CDR3 sequence is 15 residues long. The CDR3 sequence: CTSSKSTSGSYEQYF. The CDR3, as DNA: TGTACCAGCAGTAAATCGACTAGCGGGAGCTACGAGCAGTACTTC.